The 20 T cell receptor beta chains below all came from one sample that was sequenced in a study of T cell repertoires in cytomegalovirus infection. TCRdb fed the reads into MiXCR, producing one record per CDR3 protein. The sample has about 130,000 distinct CDR3 sequences, around 25% seen once. The antigens these receptors bind are not known. Sequenced material: PBMCs, sequenced either directly or after in vitro stimulation (not recorded which). The receptor set was obtained from a human donor in good health (CMV status not recorded). Some clones in this sample may be carry-over from other donors' samples.

V is TRBV12-3 or TRBV12-4 and J is TRBJ2-3; the D gene is possibly TRBD2 (6 bases). V dropped 9 bases and J dropped 0 bases, with 7 bases sitting between them. The CDR3 spans 12 residues. CDR3 bases: TGTGCCAGTGCGGGGAGCACAGATACGCAGTATTTT. Its translation: CASAGSTDTQYF.

The chain couples TRBV28 to TRBJ1-5; 7 bases are a match to TRBD1. With V trimmed by 8 bases and J by 6 bases, 13 bases remained unmatched. The germline CDR1 and CDR2 sequences are MDHEN and SYDVKM. The CDR3 is 15 amino acids. In DNA form, the CDR3 reads TGTGCCAGCGGGGGACTAGGGACAGTAGCTCAGCCCCAGCATTTT. This encodes CASGGLGTVAQPQHF.

The V call is TRBV5-6, the J call TRBJ2-1, with TRBD2 matching 7 bases. This CDR3 has 12 residues. Germline CDR1 and CDR2: SGHDT and YYEEEE. V lost 4 bases to trimming and J lost 9 bases; unmatched junction nucleotides: 4. CDR3 in amino acids: CASSPGGPEQFF. Written as DNA, the CDR3 is TGTGCCAGCAGCCCGGGGGGACCTGAGCAGTTCTTC.

This clonotype was recorded at least ten times. CDR3 loop: CASSLGLAENNEQFF. In DNA, the CDR3 is TGTGCCAGCAGCCTGGGACTAGCGGAGAACAATGAGCAGTTCTTC. The chain recombines TRBV7-2 with TRBJ2-1; TRBD2 agrees at 11 bases. The CDR3 has 15 residues. CDR1 and CDR2 from the germline V gene are SGHTA and FQGNSA. Losses at the gene ends were 5 bases for V and 5 bases for J; bases not matched to a gene: 5.

This clonotype appeared a few times. This chain connects TRBV6-2 or TRBV6-3 to TRBJ1-5; 7 bases agree with TRBD1. The CDR3 is 13 amino acids. Germline CDR1 reads MNHEY; CDR2 reads SVGEGT. The V gene end was trimmed by 6 bases and the J gene end by 1 base; junction bases not matched to a gene: 0. The CDR3 sequence: CASRQGSNQPQHF. The DNA for the CDR3 is TGTGCCAGCAGACAGGGGAGCAATCAGCCCCAGCATTTT.

The rearrangement joins TRBV7-2 to TRBJ2-7, with D hard to call. The CDR3 covers 13 residues. Looked up from germline, CDR1 is SGHTA and CDR2 is FQGNSA. V was trimmed by 0 bases and J by 2 bases, leaving 5 bases between them. CDR3 residues: CASSLAETYEQYV. The CDR3 region has the DNA TGTGCCAGCAGCTTAGCGGAAACCTACGAGCAGTACGTC.

This clonotype came up a few times. J is TRBJ2-2 and V is TRBV19; maybe TRBD2 (6 bases). The germline gives CDR1 LNHDA, CDR2 SQIVND (reference sequence). The V and J ends lost 2 bases and 4 bases respectively, with 11 bases between them. CDR3 length: 15 residues. The CDR3 DNA reads TGTGCCAGTAGTATAAGGGCGGGGCTCACCGGGGAGCTGTTTTTT. This sequence encodes CASSIRAGLTGELFF.

This clonotype was observed at least ten times. This chain links TRBV6-5 with TRBJ2-7; the match to TRBD1 covers 10 bases. V lost 0 bases to trimming and J lost 2 bases; unmatched junction nucleotides: 7. The CDR3 runs to 17 residues. CDR1 and CDR2 from the germline V gene are MNHEY and SVGAGI. The CDR3 sequence is CASSYSGPGQGTYEQYV. For the CDR3, the DNA is TGTGCCAGCAGTTACTCCGGTCCGGGACAGGGGACCTACGAGCAGTACGTC.

The V call is TRBV7-9, the J call TRBJ2-2; 7 positions match TRBD1. This CDR3 region has 17 residues. From germline, CDR1 is SEHNR and CDR2 FQNEAQ (reference sequence). The ends lost 5 bases at V and 0 bases at J; junction bases unmatched: 9. CDR3 region: CASSRGTGTANTGELFF. The CDR3 bases are TGTGCCAGCAGCAGAGGGACCGGGACAGCGAACACCGGGGAGCTGTTTTTT. Variable domain in full (rest from reference TRBV7-9 and TRBJ2-2): DTGVSQNPRHKITKRGQNVTFRCDPISEHNRLYWYRQTLGQGPEFLTYFQNEAQLEKSRLLSDRFSAERPKGSFSTLEIQRTEQGDSAMYLCASSRGTGTANTGELFFGEGSRLTVL.

This clonotype was picked up many times. The chain carries TRBV7-2 and TRBJ2-6; 12 positions agree with TRBD1. J lost 3 bases, V lost 7 bases, and 7 bases had no gene match. The CDR3 extends over 17 amino acids. Germline V gene lookup returns CDR1 SGHTA and CDR2 FQGNSA. The CDR3 sequence: CASIPGQGASGANVLTF. As DNA, the CDR3 is TGTGCCAGCATCCCGGGACAGGGGGCGAGTGGGGCCAACGTCCTGACTTTC.

This chain uses TRBV6-2 or TRBV6-3 with TRBJ2-1, with 11 bases identical to TRBD2. V trimming: 4 bases; J trimming: 8 bases; junction bases outside the gene matches: 4. CDR3 length: 14 residues. CDR1 and CDR2 from the germline V gene are MNHEY and SVGEGT. CDR3 nucleotide sequence: TGTGCCAGCAGTTTTAGCGGGAGGGCCCATGAGCAGTTCTTC. As protein: CASSFSGRAHEQFF.

This clonotype was counted only a few times. V usage is TRBV28 and J usage is TRBJ2-7; the match to TRBD1 covers 7 bases. V trimming: 7 bases; J trimming: 3 bases; junction bases outside the gene matches: 6. The CDR3 length is 13 residues. Germline V lookup: CDR1 MDHEN, CDR2 SYDVKM. CDR3 sequence: CASTPGQYYEQYF. CDR3 DNA: TGTGCCAGCACCCCGGGACAGTACTACGAGCAGTACTTC.

V usage is TRBV4-1 and J usage is TRBJ2-1; D ambiguous. V lost 1 base and J 3 bases, leaving 7 bases between the germline ends. CDR3 size: 14 residues. Germline V lookup: CDR1 MGHRA, CDR2 YSYEKL. The CDR3 sequence is CASSQGGYYNEQFF. CDR3 DNA: TGCGCCAGCAGCCAAGGTGGCTACTACAATGAGCAGTTCTTC.

This clonotype was observed at least ten times. The chain links TRBV4-1 to TRBJ1-2; the D gene is possibly TRBD1 (5 bases). Germline lookup yields CDR1 MGHRA and CDR2 YSYEKL. The CDR3 sequence is 16 residues long. Trimming pared 5 bases from V and 2 bases from J, leaving 18 bases between. The DNA of the CDR3 is TGCGCCAGCAGCGTAGGCCCGGGGGGTGGCAACTATGGCTACACCTTC. It yields the protein CASSVGPGGGNYGYTF.

The rearrangement uses TRBV27 and TRBJ1-1, with D maybe TRBD1 (5 bases). This CDR3 region has 14 residues. Germline lookup yields CDR1 MNHEY and CDR2 SMNVEV (reference sequence). Trimming took 5 bases from V and 3 from J, leaving 13 bases between them. CDR3 in amino acids: CASSVPGLHTEAFF. CDR3 sequence (DNA): TGTGCCAGCAGTGTCCCAGGGCTCCACACTGAAGCTTTCTTT.

There are a few counts of this clonotype. At one of its ends the junction is not consistent with the germline gene, which may arise from a read error. The rearrangement joins TRBV7-6 to TRBJ2-2; 10 bases map to TRBD2. The CDR3 covers 17 residues. Germline loops: CDR1 SGHVS, CDR2 FNYEAQ. CDR3 bases: TGTGCTAGCAGCCGAAGCGGGAGGGGTGTGAACACCGGGGAGCTGTTTTTT. It translates to CASSRSGRGVNTGELFF. The complete variable domain, with remaining parts taken from reference TRBV7-6 and TRBJ2-2, reads GAGVSQSPRYKVTKRGQDVALRCDPISGHVSLYWYRQALGQGPEFLTYFNYEAQQDKSGLPNDRFSAERPEGSISTLTIQRTEQRDSAMYRCASSRSGRGVNTGELFFGEGSRLTVL.

The sample holds a few counts of this clonotype. The chain joins TRBV7-2 to TRBJ2-3, with unresolved D. Trimming took 0 bases from V and 1 from J, leaving 14 bases between them. From germline, CDR1 is SGHTA and CDR2 FQGNSA. This CDR3 is 17 amino acids long. DNA of the CDR3: TGTGCCAGCAGCTTAGCGACGGCTAGTGAGGGCACAGATACGCAGTATTTT. Amino acid sequence: CASSLATASEGTDTQYF.

This clonotype has a handful of counts. The chain employs TRBV6-2 or TRBV6-3 and TRBJ2-6; D tentatively reads TRBD1 or TRBD2 (5 bases each). Germline V lookup: CDR1 MNHEY, CDR2 SVGEGT. Between the trimmed V and J ends, which lost 2 bases and 4 bases, there was a span of 12 bases. This CDR3 has 16 amino acids. The CDR3: CASSYLTGPGANVLTF. The CDR3 region has the DNA TGTGCCAGCAGTTACCTCACGGGGCCAGGGGCCAACGTCCTGACTTTC.

CDR3 coding DNA: TGTGCCACCGCCCCCAGGAACACTGAAGCTTTCTTT. It is translated as CATAPRNTEAFF. V and J are TRBV19 and TRBJ1-1; D not resolved. The germline V and J ends were trimmed by 10 bases and 1 base, with 10 bases remaining between them. Germline CDR1 is LNHDA and CDR2 is SQIVND (reference sequence). This CDR3 comprises 12 residues. The full variable domain, rest sourced from reference TRBV19 and TRBJ1-1, is DGGITQSPKYLFRKEGQNVTLSCEQNLNHDAMYWYRQDPGQGLRLIYYSQIVNDFQKGDIAEGYSVSREKKESFPLTVTSAQKNPTAFYLCATAPRNTEAFFGQGTRLTVV.

In its sample, this clonotype was seen a few times. The chain has TRBV7-2 and TRBJ1-4, with no clear D. The V and J ends lost 1 base and 6 bases respectively, with 12 bases between them. This CDR3 has 15 amino acids. Per germline, CDR1 SGHTA and CDR2 FQGNSA. CDR3 in amino acids: CASSLVLGPDEKLFF. The CDR3, as DNA: TGTGCCAGCAGCTTAGTACTGGGTCCGGATGAAAAACTGTTTTTT.